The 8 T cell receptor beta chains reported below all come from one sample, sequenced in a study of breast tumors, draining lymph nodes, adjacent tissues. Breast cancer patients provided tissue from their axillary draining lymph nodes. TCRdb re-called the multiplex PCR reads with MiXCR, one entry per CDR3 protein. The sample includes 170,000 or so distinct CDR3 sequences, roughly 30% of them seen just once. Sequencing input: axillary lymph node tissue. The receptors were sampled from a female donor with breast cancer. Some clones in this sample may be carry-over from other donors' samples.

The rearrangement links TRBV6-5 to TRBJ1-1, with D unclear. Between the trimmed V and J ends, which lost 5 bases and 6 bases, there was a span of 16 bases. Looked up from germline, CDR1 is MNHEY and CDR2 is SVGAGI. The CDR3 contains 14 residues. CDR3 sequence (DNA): TGTGCCAGCAGTAGCCCGTTTGGCGGGGCTGAAGCTTTCTTT. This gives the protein CASSSPFGGAEAFF.

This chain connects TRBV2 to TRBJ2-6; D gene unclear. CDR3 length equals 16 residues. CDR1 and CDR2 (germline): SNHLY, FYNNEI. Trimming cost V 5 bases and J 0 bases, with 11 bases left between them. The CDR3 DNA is TGTGCCAGCAGTCCACACCCCGGCTCTGGGGCCAACGTCCTGACTTTC. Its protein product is CASSPHPGSGANVLTF. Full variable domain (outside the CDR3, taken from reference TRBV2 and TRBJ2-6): EPEVTQTPSHQVTQMGQEVILRCVPISNHLYFYWYRQILGQKVEFLVSFYNNEISEKSEIFDDQFSVERPDGSNFTLKIRSTKLEDSAMYFCASSPHPGSGANVLTFGAGSRLTVL.

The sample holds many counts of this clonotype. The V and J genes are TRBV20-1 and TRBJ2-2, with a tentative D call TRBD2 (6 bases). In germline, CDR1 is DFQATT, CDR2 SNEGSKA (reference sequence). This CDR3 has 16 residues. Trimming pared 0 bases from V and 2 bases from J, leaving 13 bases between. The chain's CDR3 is CSARDLRRVNTGELFF. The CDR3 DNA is TGCAGTGCTAGAGATCTTAGGAGGGTCAACACCGGGGAGCTGTTTTTT.

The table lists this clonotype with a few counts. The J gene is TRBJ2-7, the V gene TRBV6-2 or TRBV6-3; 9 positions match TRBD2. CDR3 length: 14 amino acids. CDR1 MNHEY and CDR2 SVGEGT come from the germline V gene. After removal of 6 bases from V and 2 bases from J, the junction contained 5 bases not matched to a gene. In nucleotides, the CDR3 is TGTGCCAGCAGATCCCTAGCGGGGCCCTACGAGCAGTACTTC. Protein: CASRSLAGPYEQYF.

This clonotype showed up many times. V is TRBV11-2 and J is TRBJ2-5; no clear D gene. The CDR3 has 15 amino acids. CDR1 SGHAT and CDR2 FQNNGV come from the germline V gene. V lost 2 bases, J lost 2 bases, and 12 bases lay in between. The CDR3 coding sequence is TGTGCCAGCAGCTTACGGTCAGTGGCACAAGAGACCCAGTACTTC. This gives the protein CASSLRSVAQETQYF. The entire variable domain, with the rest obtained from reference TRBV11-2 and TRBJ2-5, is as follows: EAGVAQSPRYKIIEKRQSVAFWCNPISGHATLYWYQQILGQGPKLLIQFQNNGVVDDSQLPKDRFSAERLKGVDSTLKIQPAKLEDSAVYLCASSLRSVAQETQYFGPGTRLLVL.

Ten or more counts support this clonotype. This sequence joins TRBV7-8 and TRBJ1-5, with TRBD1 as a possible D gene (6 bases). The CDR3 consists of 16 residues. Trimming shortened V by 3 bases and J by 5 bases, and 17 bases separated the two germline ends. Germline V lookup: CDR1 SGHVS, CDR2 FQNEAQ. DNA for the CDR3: TGTGCCAGCAGCTTCCACAACAGACAGGCCCATCAGCCCCAGCATTTT. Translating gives CASSFHNRQAHQPQHF. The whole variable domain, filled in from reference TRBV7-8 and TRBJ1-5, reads GAGVSQSPRYKVAKRGQDVALRCDPISGHVSLFWYQQALGQGPEFLTYFQNEAQLDKSGLPSDRFFAERPEGSVSTLKIQRTQQEDSAVYLCASSFHNRQAHQPQHFGDGTRLSIL.

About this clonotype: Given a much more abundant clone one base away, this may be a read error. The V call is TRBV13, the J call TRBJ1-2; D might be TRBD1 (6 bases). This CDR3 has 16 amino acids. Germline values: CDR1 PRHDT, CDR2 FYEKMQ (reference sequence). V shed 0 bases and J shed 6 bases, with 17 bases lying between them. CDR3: CASSLGHSVGGDGYTF. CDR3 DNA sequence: TGTGCCAGCAGCTTAGGACACAGTGTCGGGGGCGATGGCTACACCTTC.

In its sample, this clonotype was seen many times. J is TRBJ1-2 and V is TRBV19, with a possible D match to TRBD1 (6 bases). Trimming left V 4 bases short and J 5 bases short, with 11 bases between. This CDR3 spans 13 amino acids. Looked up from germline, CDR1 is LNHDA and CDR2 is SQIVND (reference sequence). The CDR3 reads CASSKDRLYGYTF. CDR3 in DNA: TGTGCCAGTAGTAAAGACAGGTTATATGGCTACACCTTC.